Below, 6 T cell receptor beta chains from the same sample are listed, as sequenced in a study of T cell changes during pregnancy in multiple sclerosis. Profiling relied on immunoSEQ multiplex PCR, and the TCRdb table lists in-frame clones only, not all of them. Of 50,000 to 65,000 clones in the sample, around 89% were seen once. This material consisted of peripheral blood, taken after pregnancy. Receptors were obtained from a female donor with multiple sclerosis, enrolled in a pregnancy study.

The chain employs TRBV10-3 and TRBJ1-2, with D uncertain. V lost 3 bases, J lost 8 bases, and 16 bases lay in between. The CDR3 is 14 amino acids. Germline loops: CDR1 ENHRY, CDR2 SYGVKD. Here the CDR3 DNA reads TGTGCCATCAGTGACGGAGCCCTAACCCGGGGCTACACCTTC. This encodes CAISDGALTRGYTF.

The chain employs TRBV2 and TRBJ1-4; 8 bases match TRBD1. The CDR3 totals 14 residues. Germline V CDR1 and CDR2: SNHLY, FYNNEI. J lost 6 bases, V lost 3 bases, and 3 bases had no gene match. This chain's CDR3 is CASSEDREDEKLFF. Here the CDR3 DNA reads TGTGCCAGCAGTGAGGACAGGGAGGATGAAAAACTGTTTTTT.

The V and J genes are TRBV7-2 and TRBJ2-7, with a weak D call TRBD1 (5 bases). CDR3 length equals 13 residues. Germline values: CDR1 SGHTA, CDR2 FQGNSA. The ends were cut back, 1 base at V and 4 bases at J, with 8 bases in the middle. The CDR3 sequence: CASSLGGVYEQYF. CDR3 coding DNA: TGTGCCAGCAGCTTAGGGGGCGTTTACGAGCAGTACTTC.

This clone was seen more than once but under ten times. CDR3 residues: CASSKGQGTANGYTF. CDR3 in DNA: TGTGCCAGCAGCAAAGGACAGGGGACCGCAAATGGCTACACCTTC. The chain uses TRBV21-1 and TRBJ1-2; the table names TRBD1, a call not compared with the DNA. TRBV21-1 is a known pseudogene. CDR3 length: 15 residues.

The chain recombines TRBV27 with TRBJ2-7; a weak D match, TRBD1 (6 bases). Germline V gives CDR1 MNHEY, CDR2 SMNVEV (reference sequence). This CDR3 spans 16 amino acids. Trimming took off 0 bases at V and 6 bases at J, with 18 bases between the two ends. CDR3 DNA: TGTGCCAGCAGTTTATCCCCCGGGACATTGGAGCGCGAGCAGTACTTC. Translation: CASSLSPGTLEREQYF.

The V and J genes are TRBV19 and TRBJ1-2, with 9 bases aligning to TRBD1. This CDR3 is 16 amino acids long. Per the germline V gene, CDR1 is LNHDA and CDR2 is SQIVND (reference sequence). J gave up 4 bases and V 5 bases, and 11 bases lay outside the gene matches. This chain's CDR3 is CASSVPGQGIGYGYTF. The CDR3 DNA reads TGTGCCAGTAGTGTCCCGGGACAGGGTATTGGCTATGGCTACACCTTC.